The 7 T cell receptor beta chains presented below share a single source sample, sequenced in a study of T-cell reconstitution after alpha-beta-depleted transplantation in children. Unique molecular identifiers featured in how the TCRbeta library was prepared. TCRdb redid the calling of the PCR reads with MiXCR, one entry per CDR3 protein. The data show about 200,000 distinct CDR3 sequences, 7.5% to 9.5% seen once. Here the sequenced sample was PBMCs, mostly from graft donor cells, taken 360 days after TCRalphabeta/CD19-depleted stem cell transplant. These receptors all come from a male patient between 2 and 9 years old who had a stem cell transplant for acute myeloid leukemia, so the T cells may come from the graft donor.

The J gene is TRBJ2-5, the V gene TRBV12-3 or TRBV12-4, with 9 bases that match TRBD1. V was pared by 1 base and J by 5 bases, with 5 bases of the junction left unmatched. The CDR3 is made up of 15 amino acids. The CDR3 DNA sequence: TGTGCCAGCAGTTTAGGGGACAGGGACAGGGAGACCCAGTACTTC. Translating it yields CASSLGDRDRETQYF.

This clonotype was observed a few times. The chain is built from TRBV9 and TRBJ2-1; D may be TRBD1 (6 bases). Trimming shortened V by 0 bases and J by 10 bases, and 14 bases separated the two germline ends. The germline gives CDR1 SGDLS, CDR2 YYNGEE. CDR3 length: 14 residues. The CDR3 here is CASSVAPYDREQFF. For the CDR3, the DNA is TGTGCCAGCAGCGTAGCCCCATATGACAGGGAGCAGTTCTTC.

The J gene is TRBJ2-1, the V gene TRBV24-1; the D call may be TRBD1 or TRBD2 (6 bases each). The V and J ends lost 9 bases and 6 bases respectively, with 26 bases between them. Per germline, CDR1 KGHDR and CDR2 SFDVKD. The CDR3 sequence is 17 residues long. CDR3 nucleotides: TGTGCCACCCCCCGACAGGCCGGGGGCATGGCTCGCAATGAGCAGTTCTTC. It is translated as CATPRQAGGMARNEQFF.

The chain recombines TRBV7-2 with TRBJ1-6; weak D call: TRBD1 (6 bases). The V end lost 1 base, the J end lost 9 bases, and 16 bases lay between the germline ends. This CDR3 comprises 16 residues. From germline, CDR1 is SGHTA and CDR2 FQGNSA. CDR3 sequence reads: CASSLVHFGGGSPLHF. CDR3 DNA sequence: TGTGCCAGCAGCTTAGTTCACTTCGGAGGGGGTTCACCCCTCCACTTT.

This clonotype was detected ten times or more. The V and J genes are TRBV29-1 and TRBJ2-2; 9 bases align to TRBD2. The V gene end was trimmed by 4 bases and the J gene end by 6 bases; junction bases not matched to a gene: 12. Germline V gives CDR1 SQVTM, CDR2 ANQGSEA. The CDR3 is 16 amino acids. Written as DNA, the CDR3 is TGCAGCGTTGCGGATTTGGGCGGGAGGGGTCCCGGGGAGCTGTTTTTT. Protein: CSVADLGGRGPGELFF.

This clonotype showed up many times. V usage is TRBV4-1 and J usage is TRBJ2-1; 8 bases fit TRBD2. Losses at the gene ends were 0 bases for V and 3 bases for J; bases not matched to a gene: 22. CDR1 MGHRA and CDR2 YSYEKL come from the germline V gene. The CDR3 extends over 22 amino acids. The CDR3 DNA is TGCGCCAGCAGCCAAGAGTCACTACCGGGGGTAGCGGGATCGCAGTTCTACAATGAGCAGTTCTTC. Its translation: CASSQESLPGVAGSQFYNEQFF.

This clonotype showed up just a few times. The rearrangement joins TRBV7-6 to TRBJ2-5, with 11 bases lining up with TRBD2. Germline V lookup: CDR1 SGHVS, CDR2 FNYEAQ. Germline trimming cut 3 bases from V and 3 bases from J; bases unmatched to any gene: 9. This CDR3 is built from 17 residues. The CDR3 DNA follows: TGTGCCAGCAGCTTTTCACCGACTAGCGGGATGAAAGAGACCCAGTACTTC. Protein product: CASSFSPTSGMKETQYF.